Listed below are T cell receptor beta chains from one sample, sequenced in a study of identical twins. A single record per CDR3 protein comes from TCRdb applying MiXCR to the 5' RACE reads. There are 200,000 to 250,000 distinct CDR3 sequences in the sample; 7.5% occur only once, and under 6% lies in the top ten. This sample also appeared in a second study, on yellow fever vaccine responses in identical twins.

Sequenced input: CD8+ T cells sorted from blood. The receptors here all came from a young woman in good health. The CDR3 runs from the conserved cysteine through the conserved F or W. A D gene is named only where the DNA matches it firmly. The listing skips clone size in some rows; elsewhere it reads once, few, many or a size class.

d_call,clone_size,j_call,v_call,cdr3_nt,cdr3_aa
TRBD2,.,TRBJ2-3,TRBV20-1,TGCAGTGCTATAGGACTAGCGGGGGCTAGCACAGATACGCAGTATTTT,CSAIGLAGASTDTQYF
.,many,TRBJ2-1,TRBV12-3/TRBV12-4,TGTGCCAGCAGTTCCGCGGGCAGGGAGCAGTTCTTC,CASSSAGREQFF
.,many,TRBJ2-5,TRBV5-5,TGTGCCAGCAGCTTGAAGGTCCTGGGGGACGGCCGATGGGAGACCCAGTACTTC,CASSLKVLGDGRWETQYF
.,many,TRBJ1-5,TRBV4-1,TGCGCCAGCAGCTTATCGGGGGGGCAGCCCCAGCATTTT,CASSLSGGQPQHF
.,few,TRBJ2-1,TRBV28,TGTGCCAGCAGTTTACGAGGGGCCTACAATGAGCAGTTCTTC,CASSLRGAYNEQFF
.,many,TRBJ2-1,TRBV28,TGTGCCAGCAGTTTAAGGCAGGAGTTCTACAATGAGCAGTTCTTC,CASSLRQEFYNEQFF
TRBD2,.,TRBJ2-1,TRBV5-5,TGTGCCAGCAGCATCCTCACGCGGCTAGCGGGGGGGGATGAGCAGTTCTTC,CASSILTRLAGGDEQFF
TRBD2,.,TRBJ2-3,TRBV6-4,TGTGCCAGCAGTCCTAGCGGGGGGGCTGGGGATACGCAGTATTTT,CASSPSGGAGDTQYF
.,.,TRBJ2-1,TRBV25-1,TGTGCCAGCAGTGGGGCAATGACGCAGTTCTTC,CASSGAMTQFF
.,few,TRBJ2-2,TRBV7-6,TGTGCCAGCAGCTTAGTTGTGGACCTAGCGAACACCGGGGAGCTGTTTTTT,CASSLVVDLANTGELFF
.,many,TRBJ2-7,TRBV29-1,TGCAGCGTTGAAGTAAGCGACAGGTTTCCATCCCCTCAGCAGTACTTC,CSVEVSDRFPSPQQYF
.,.,TRBJ2-7,TRBV28,TGTGCCAGCAGTCTTCCCCCGGGGGAGGCGGTGCAGTACTTC,CASSLPPGEAVQYF
TRBD2,many,TRBJ2-3,TRBV6-2/TRBV6-3,TGTGCCAGCAGTTATTCCATCACTAGCGGAGCTAGCACAGATACGCAGTATTTT,CASSYSITSGASTDTQYF
.,.,TRBJ2-5,TRBV12-3/TRBV12-4,TGTGCCAGCAGTTTCCCGAGCCAAGAGACCCAGTACTTC,CASSFPSQETQYF
.,few,TRBJ1-5,TRBV5-6,TGTGCCAGCAGCTTGGATGGCGGACCCGATCAGCCCCAGCATTTT,CASSLDGGPDQPQHF
.,few,TRBJ2-5,TRBV12-3/TRBV12-4,TGTGCCAGCAGTTCCGGGGGGGACAGTCGGGGAGAGACCCAGTACTTC,CASSSGGDSRGETQYF
.,.,TRBJ2-1,TRBV7-9,TGTGCCAGCAGCTTAGCGTCTAGGCGGGATTGGTTCTTC,CASSLASRRDWFF
.,.,TRBJ2-7,TRBV9,TGTGCCAGCAGCCCAATGGCGAGAAAGGGGACATACGGGCAGTACTTC,CASSPMARKGTYGQYF
TRBD1,.,TRBJ2-2,TRBV10-3,TGTGCCATCAGGGACAGGGTACCCACCGGGGAGCTGTTTTTT,CAIRDRVPTGELFF
TRBD2,few,TRBJ2-1,TRBV2,TGTGCCAGCACCCTAGCGGGGGGATACAATGAGCAGTTCTTC,CASTLAGGYNEQFF
TRBD2,.,TRBJ2-5,TRBV9,TGTGCCAGCAGCGTATGGGGGGGAAGAGAGACCCAGTACTTC,CASSVWGGRETQYF
.,many,TRBJ2-7,TRBV15,TGTGCCACCAGCGAACTTTCGGAACCATCCTACGAGCAGTACTTC,CATSELSEPSYEQYF
.,many,TRBJ2-1,TRBV7-3,TGTGCCAGCAGCTTAGTCCTGGGTGACAATGAGCAGTTCTTC,CASSLVLGDNEQFF
TRBD2,few,TRBJ2-7,TRBV20-1,TGCAGTGCTATAGCGGGCCGCTACGAGCAGTACTTC,CSAIAGRYEQYF
TRBD2,few,TRBJ2-3,TRBV7-2,TGTGCCAGCAGCCCCCCCCTAGCGGGGATCACAGATACGCAGTATTTT,CASSPPLAGITDTQYF
TRBD1,few,TRBJ1-4,TRBV12-3/TRBV12-4,TGTGCCAGCAGTCCCGACAGGGGAAAACTGTTTTTT,CASSPDRGKLFF